The clone carrying this T cell receptor beta chain was counted many times. The junction had 11 bases not matched to a gene; V was cut back by 1 base and J by 4 bases. In germline, CDR1 is SGHRS, CDR2 YFSETQ. This CDR3 comprises 18 residues. These data belong to a study of molecular identifiers for immune sequencing clone quantification. TCRdb ran MiXCR on the PCR reads and lists one entry per CDR3 protein. Among hundreds of thousands of distinct CDR3 sequences listed, about 25% were seen once. The J gene is TRBJ2-1, the V gene TRBV5-1, with 10 positions matching TRBD2. Sequencing input: naive CD8+ T cells from blood, with Jurkat cell RNA spiked in. Subset reported: FACS-sorted CD8+CD4-CCR7+CD45RA+ naive T cells. The receptor's source is a human donor in good health. Some libraries in this study had Jurkat cell RNA spiked in. CDR3 DNA sequence: TGCGCCAGCAGCTTGAGGGCTAGCGGGAGAGAAACTTACAATGAGCAGTTCTTC. Translation: CASSLRASGRETYNEQFF.